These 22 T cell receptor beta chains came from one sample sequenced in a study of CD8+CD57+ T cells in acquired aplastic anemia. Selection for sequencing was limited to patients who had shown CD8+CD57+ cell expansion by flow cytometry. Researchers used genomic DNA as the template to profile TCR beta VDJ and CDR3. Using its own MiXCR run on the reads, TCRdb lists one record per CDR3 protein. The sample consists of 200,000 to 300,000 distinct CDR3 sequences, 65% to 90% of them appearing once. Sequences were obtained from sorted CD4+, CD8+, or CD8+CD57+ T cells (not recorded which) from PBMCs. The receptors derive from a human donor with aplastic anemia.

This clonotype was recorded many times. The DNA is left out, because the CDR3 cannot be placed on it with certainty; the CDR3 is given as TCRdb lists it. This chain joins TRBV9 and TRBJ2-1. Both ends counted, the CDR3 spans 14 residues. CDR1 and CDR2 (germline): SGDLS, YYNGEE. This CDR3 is CASGGAGNIQYFVF.

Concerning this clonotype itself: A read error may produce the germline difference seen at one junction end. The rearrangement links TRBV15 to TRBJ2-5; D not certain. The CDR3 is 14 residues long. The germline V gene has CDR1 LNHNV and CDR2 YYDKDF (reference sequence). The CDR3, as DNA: TGTGCCACCAGCAGAGGTAGGGTGCACACGGCAGAGTTCTTT. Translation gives CATSRGRVHTAEFF.

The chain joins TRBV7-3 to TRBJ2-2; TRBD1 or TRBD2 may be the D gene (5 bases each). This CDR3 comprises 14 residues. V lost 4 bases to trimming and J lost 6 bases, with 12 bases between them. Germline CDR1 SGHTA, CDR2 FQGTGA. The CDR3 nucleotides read TGTGCCAGCAGCTGTCAGGGAGACGCCGGGGAGCTGTTTTTT. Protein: CASSCQGDAGELFF.

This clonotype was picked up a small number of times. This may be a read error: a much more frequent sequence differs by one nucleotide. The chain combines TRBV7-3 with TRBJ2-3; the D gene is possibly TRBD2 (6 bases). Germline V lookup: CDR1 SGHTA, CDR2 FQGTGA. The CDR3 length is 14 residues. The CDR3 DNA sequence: TGTGCCAGCAGTTCTGGCGGGACTTGGGGAGAGACCCGGTTT. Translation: CASSSGGTWGETRF.

CDR3 sequence: CASSEDSGGELFF. DNA for the CDR3: TGTGCCAGCAGTGAAGATAGTGGCGGGGAGCTGTTTTTT. The chain has TRBV2 and TRBJ2-2; D ambiguous. The CDR3 runs 13 residues. Germline V gene lookup returns CDR1 SNHLY and CDR2 FYNNEI. The germline V and J ends were trimmed by 1 base and 7 bases, with 7 bases remaining between them. The full variable domain, completed using reference TRBV2 and TRBJ2-2, is EPEVTQTPSHQVTQMGQEVILRCVPISNHLYFYWYRQILGQKVEFLVSFYNNEISEKSEIFDDQFSVERPDGSNFTLKIRSTKLEDSAMYFCASSEDSGGELFFGEGSRLTVL.

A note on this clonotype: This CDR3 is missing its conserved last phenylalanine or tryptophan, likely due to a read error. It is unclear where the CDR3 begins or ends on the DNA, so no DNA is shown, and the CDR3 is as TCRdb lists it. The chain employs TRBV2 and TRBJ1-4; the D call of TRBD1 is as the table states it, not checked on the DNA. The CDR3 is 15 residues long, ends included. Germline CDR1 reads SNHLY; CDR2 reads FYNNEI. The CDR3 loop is CASRYGGTTTENLFS.

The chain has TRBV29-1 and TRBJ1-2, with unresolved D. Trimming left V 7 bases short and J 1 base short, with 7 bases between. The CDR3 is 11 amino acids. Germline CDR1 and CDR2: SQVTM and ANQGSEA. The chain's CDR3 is CSADRNYGYTF. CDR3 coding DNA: TGCAGCGCTGATCGTAACTATGGCTACACCTTC.

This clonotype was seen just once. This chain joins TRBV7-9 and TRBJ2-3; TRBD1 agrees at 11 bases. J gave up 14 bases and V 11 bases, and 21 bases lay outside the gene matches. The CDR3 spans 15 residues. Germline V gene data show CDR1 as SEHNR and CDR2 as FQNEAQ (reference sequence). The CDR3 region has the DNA TGTGCCGGACAGGGGGCTAGGGAGACCCAGTACACCGGGTATTTT. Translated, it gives CAGQGARETQYTGYF.

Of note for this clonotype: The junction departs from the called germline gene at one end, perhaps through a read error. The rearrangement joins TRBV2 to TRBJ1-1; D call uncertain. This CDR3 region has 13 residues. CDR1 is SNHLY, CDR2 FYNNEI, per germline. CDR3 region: CASSYAAGNTQFF. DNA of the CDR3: TGTGCCAGCAGCTACGCTGCCGGGAATACGCAGTTTTTT.

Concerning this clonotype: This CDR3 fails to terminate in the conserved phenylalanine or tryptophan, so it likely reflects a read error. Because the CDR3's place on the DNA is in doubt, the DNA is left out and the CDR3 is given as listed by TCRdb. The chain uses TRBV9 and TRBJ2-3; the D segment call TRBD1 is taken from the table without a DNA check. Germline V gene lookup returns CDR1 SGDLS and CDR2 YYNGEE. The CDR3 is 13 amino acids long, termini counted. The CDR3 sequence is CASSDGVSRNQPL.

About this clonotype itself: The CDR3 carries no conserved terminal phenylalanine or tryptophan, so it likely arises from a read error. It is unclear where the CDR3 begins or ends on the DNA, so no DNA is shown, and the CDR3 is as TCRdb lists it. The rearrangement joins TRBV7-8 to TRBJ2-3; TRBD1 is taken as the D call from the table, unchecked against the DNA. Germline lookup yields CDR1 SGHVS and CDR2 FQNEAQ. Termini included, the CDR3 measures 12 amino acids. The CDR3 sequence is CASSLGGGPETH.

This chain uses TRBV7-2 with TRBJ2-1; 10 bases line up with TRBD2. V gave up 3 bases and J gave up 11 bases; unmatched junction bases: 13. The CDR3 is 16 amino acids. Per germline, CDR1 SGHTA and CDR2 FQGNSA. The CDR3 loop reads CASSLASGSGDTQQFF. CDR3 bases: TGTGCCAGCAGCTTGGCTAGCGGGAGCGGAGATACGCAGCAGTTCTTC.

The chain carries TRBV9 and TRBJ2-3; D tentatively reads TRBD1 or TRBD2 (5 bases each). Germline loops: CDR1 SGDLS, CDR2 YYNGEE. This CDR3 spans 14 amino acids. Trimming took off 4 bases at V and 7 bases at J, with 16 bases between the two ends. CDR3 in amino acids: CASSLGTGRNTQYF. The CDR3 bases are TGTGCCAGCAGCTTAGGGACCGGTCGAAATACGCAGTATTTT. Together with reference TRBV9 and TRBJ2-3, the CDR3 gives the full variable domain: DSGVTQTPKHLITATGQRVTLRCSPRSGDLSVYWYQQSLDQGLQFLIQYYNGEERAKGNILERFSAQQFPDLHSELNLSSLELGDSALYFCASSLGTGRNTQYFGPGTRLTVL.

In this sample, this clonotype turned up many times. The DNA of the CDR3 is TGTGCCAGTAGTATACCGGGACAGGGGGCTCGGCAGCCCCAGCATTTT. As protein: CASSIPGQGARQPQHF. This rearrangement joins TRBV19 to TRBJ1-5; 12 bases agree with TRBD1. CDR1 and CDR2 (germline): LNHDA, SQIVND (reference sequence). V trimming: 2 bases; J trimming: 7 bases; junction bases outside the gene matches: 6. The CDR3 extends over 16 amino acids.

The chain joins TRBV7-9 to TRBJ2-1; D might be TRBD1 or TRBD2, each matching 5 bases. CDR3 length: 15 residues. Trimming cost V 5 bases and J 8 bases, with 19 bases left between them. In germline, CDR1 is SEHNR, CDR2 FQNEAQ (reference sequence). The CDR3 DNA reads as TGTGCCAGCAGCCCCCCGGCGGGCCGGGGCGATGAGCAGTTCTTC. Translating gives CASSPPAGRGDEQFF.

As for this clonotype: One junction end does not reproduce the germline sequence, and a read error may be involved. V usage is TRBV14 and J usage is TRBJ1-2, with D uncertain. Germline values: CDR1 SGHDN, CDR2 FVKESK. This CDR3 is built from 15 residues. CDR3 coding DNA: TGCGCCAGCAGTTTGACGGCGCGATGCAGCAATCAGCACACCTTC. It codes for CASSLTARCSNQHTF.

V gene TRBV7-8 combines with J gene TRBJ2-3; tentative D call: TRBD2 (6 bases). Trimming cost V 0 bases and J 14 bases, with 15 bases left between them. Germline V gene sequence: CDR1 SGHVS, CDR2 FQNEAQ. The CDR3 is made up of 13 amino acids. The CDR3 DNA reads TGTGCCAGCAGCTTAGCGGGAGGAGATAAGCCGTATTTT. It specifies CASSLAGGDKPYF.

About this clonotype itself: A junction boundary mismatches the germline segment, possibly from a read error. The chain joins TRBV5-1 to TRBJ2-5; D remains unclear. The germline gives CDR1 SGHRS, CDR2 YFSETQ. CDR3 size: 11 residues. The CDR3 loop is CASSFRKPNGF. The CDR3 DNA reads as TGCGCCAGCAGCTTTCGGAAACCGAACGGCTTC.

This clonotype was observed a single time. The CDR3 is CASSFHPDAATQYF. The CDR3 DNA sequence: TGTGCCAGCAGCTTTCATCCAGACGCCGCTACCCAGTATTTT. The rearrangement uses TRBV7-8 and TRBJ2-3; no firm D call. CDR3 length: 14 residues. V was trimmed by 3 bases and J by 12 bases, leaving 19 bases between them. The germline CDR1 and CDR2 sequences are SGHVS and FQNEAQ.

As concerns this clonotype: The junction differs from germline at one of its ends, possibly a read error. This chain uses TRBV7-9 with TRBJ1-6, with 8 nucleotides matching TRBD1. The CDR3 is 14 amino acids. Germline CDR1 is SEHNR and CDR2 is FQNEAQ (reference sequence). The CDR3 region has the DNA TGTGCCAGCAGTTCGGACAGGGCACTTCCGCCCCTCCGCTTT. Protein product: CASSSDRALPPLRF.

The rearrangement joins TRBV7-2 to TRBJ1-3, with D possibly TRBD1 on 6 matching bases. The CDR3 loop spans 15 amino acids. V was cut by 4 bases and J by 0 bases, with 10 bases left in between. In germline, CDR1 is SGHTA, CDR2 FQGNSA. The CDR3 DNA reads TGTGCCAGCAGCTGGACAGCGGGCTCTGGAAACACCATATATTTT. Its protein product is CASSWTAGSGNTIYF.

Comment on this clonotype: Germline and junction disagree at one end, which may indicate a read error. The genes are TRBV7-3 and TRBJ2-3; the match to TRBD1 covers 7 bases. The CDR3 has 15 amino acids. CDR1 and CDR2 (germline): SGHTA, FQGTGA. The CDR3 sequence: CASCVEGQSIDTQYF. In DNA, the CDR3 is TGTGCCAGCTGCGTAGAGGGACAGAGCATAGATACGCAGTATTTT.